A single sample gave rise to the 5 T cell receptor beta chains below, sequenced in a study of Graves' ophthalmopathy and Graves' hyperthyroidism. Investigators amplified TCR beta CDR3 regions from RNA transcripts. First-round RT-PCR used HTBI primers; second-round multiplex PCR followed. TCRdb passed the multiplex PCR reads through MiXCR, listing each CDR3 protein once. The profile shows about 600,000 distinct CDR3 sequences, less than 45% of them singletons. Sequenced input: peripheral blood or thyroid tissue (not recorded which). These receptors were obtained from an adult man with Graves' hyperthyroidism.

The chain links TRBV15 to TRBJ1-2, with TRBD1 as a possible D gene (6 bases). The CDR3 has 13 residues. Germline values: CDR1 LNHNV, CDR2 YYDKDF (reference sequence). V was trimmed by 5 bases and J by 7 bases, leaving 14 bases between them. The CDR3: CATSVGAGFGYTF. CDR3 nucleotides: TGTGCCACCAGCGTGGGGGCAGGGTTTGGCTACACCTTC.

This clonotype was seen only a few times. The DNA for the CDR3 is TGTGCCAGCACAGAAGGGACAGATGGGAGTCAGCCCCAGCATTTT. Its translation: CASTEGTDGSQPQHF. V and J are TRBV6-5 and TRBJ1-5, with 7 positions matching TRBD1. Germline assignment: CDR1 MNHEY and CDR2 SVGAGI. The CDR3 is 15 residues long. V shed 7 bases and J 6 bases; nucleotides not matched to a gene: 12.

This chain connects TRBV30 to TRBJ1-2; D ambiguous. The germline gives CDR1 GTSNPN, CDR2 SVGIG (reference sequence). The V end was cut by 2 bases, the J end by 0 bases, with 7 bases between. There are 13 residues in the CDR3. The CDR3: CAWSFSANYGYTF. In nucleotides, the CDR3 is TGTGCCTGGAGTTTCTCGGCTAACTATGGCTACACCTTC.

This clonotype was detected ten times or more. V is TRBV27 and J is TRBJ1-2; 9 bases match TRBD1. CDR3 length: 15 residues. In germline, CDR1 is MNHEY, CDR2 SMNVEV (reference sequence). V lost 5 bases to trimming and J lost 2 bases; unmatched junction nucleotides: 6. Here the CDR3 reads CASSPYRGQNYGYTF. The DNA for the CDR3 is TGTGCCAGCAGTCCGTACAGGGGGCAGAACTATGGCTACACCTTC.

Details on this clonotype: This may arise from a read error, as a much more abundant clone is one base away. The V call is TRBV7-2, the J call TRBJ1-2; maybe TRBD1 (6 bases). This CDR3 comprises 14 residues. Germline V lookup: CDR1 SGHTA, CDR2 FQGNSA. The CDR3 DNA reads as TGTGCCAGCGGCTTAGAAGGGGGGGGATCCGGCTACACCTTC. Translating it yields CASGLEGGGSGYTF.